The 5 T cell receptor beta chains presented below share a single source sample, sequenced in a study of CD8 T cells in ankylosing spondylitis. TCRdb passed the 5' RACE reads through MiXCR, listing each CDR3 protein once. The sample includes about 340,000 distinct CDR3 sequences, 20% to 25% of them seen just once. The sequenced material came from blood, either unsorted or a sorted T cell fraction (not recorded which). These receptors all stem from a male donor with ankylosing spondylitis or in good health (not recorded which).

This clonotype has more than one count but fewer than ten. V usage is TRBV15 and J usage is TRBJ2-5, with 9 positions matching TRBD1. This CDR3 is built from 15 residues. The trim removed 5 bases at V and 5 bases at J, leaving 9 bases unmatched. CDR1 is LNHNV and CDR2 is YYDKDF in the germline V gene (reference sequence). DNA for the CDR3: TGTGCCACCAGCGGACAGGGGAGTGTACGGGAGACCCAGTACTTC. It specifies CATSGQGSVRETQYF.

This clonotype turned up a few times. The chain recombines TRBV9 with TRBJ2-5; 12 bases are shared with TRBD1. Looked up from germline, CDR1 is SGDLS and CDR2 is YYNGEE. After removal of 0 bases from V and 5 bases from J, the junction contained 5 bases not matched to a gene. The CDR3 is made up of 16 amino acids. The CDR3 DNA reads TGTGCCAGCAGCGTAGACGGGACAGGGGGCGCGGAGACCCAGTACTTC. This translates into CASSVDGTGGAETQYF.

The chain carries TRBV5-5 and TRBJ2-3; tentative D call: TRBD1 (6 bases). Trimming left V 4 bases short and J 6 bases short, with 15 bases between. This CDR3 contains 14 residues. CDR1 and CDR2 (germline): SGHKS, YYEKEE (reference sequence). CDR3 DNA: TGTGCCAGCAGCCTTAGACAGGCTGTGGATACGCAGTATTTT. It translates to CASSLRQAVDTQYF.

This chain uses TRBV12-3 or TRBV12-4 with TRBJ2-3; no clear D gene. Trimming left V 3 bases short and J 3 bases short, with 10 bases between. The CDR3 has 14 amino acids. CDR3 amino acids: CASSLVGITDTQYF. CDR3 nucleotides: TGTGCCAGCAGTTTGGTGGGAATTACAGATACGCAGTATTTT.

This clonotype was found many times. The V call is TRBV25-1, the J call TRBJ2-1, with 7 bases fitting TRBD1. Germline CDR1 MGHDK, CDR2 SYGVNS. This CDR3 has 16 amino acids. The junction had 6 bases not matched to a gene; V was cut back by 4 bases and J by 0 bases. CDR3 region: CASSGLEGASYNEQFF. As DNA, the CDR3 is TGTGCCAGCAGTGGCCTTGAGGGGGCCTCCTACAATGAGCAGTTCTTC.